This T cell receptor beta chain was sequenced during a study of beta chain features in type 1 diabetes. Overall study results and limits: Reads derived from cDNA could over-represent cells showing high TCR expression. People with Type 1 diabetes carried modestly yet significantly shorter TCRB CDR3s in all four CD4+ subsets.

The CDR3 consists of 16 residues. Trimming at V came to 0 bases and at J to 3 bases, leaving 9 bases not matched to a gene. Germline CDR1 reads SQVTM; CDR2 reads ANQGSEA. Note on this clone: The antigen remains unidentified.

CD4+ cells of the naive, central memory, regulatory and stem cell-like memory types were sorted via CD45RO/CCR7/CD25/CD127/CD95/CD27. The sequenced template was cDNA made from the entire isolated RNA. TCRdb's table, derived via immunoSEQ multiplex PCR, lists solely in-frame clones and lacks some. Of roughly 140,000 clones in the sample, 40% to 55% were seen once. The origin of this receptor is a man aged 18 to 29 in good health. The gene calls are TRBV29-1 and TRBJ2-3; 7 bases are shared with TRBD1. The sequenced sample consisted of Tregs from blood. CDR3 region: CSVEDGGQWGTDTQYF. CDR3 nucleotide sequence: TGCAGCGTTGAAGATGGGGGACAGTGGGGGACAGATACGCAGTATTTT.